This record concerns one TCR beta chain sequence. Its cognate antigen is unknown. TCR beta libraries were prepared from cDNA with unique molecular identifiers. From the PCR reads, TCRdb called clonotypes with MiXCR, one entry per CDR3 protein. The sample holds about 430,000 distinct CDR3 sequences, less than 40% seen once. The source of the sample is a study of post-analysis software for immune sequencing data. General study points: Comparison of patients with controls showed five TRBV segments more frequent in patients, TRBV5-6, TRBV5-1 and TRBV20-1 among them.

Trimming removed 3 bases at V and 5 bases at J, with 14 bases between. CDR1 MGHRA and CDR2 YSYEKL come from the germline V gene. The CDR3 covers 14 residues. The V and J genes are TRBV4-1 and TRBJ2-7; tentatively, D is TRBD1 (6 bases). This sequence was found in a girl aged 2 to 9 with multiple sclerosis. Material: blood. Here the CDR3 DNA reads TGCGCCAGCAGCCATGAAACAGGGCGAGACGAGCAGTACTTC. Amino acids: CASSHETGRDEQYF.